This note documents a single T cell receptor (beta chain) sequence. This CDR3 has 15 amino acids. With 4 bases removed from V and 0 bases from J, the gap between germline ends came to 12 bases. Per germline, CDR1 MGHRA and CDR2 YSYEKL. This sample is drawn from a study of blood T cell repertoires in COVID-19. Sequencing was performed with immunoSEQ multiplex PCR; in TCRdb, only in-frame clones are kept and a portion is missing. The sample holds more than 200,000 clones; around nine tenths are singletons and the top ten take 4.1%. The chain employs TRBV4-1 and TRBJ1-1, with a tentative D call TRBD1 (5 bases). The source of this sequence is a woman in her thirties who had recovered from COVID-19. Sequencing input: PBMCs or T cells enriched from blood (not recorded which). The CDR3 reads CASSLQVPLNTEAFF. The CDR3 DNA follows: TGCGCCAGCAGCCTACAGGTTCCCCTGAACACTGAAGCTTTCTTT.